This T cell receptor (beta chain) stems from a study of blood T cell repertoires in COVID-19. The table came from immunoSEQ multiplex PCR; TCRdb's copy has only in-frame clones and leaves some out. Among about 22,000 clones, approximately 80% were seen once, and the ten largest hold around a fifth. Germline V gene lookup returns CDR1 SNHLY and CDR2 FYNNEI. This CDR3 spans 17 amino acids. V was pared by 6 bases and J by 0 bases, with 17 bases between. The chain employs TRBV2 and TRBJ1-4, with D uncertain. The source is an elderly man with active or convalescent COVID-19. Source material: peripheral blood. CDR3 amino acids: CASSPSQVGATNEKLFF. The CDR3 region has the DNA TGTGCCAGCAGCCCAAGTCAGGTGGGCGCAACTAATGAAAAACTGTTTTTT. The variable domain in full, with the rest retrieved from reference TRBV2 and TRBJ1-4, is EPEVTQTPSHQVTQMGQEVILRCVPISNHLYFYWYRQILGQKVEFLVSFYNNEISEKSEIFDDQFSVERPDGSNFTLKIRSTKLEDSAMYFCASSPSQVGATNEKLFFGSGTQLSVL.